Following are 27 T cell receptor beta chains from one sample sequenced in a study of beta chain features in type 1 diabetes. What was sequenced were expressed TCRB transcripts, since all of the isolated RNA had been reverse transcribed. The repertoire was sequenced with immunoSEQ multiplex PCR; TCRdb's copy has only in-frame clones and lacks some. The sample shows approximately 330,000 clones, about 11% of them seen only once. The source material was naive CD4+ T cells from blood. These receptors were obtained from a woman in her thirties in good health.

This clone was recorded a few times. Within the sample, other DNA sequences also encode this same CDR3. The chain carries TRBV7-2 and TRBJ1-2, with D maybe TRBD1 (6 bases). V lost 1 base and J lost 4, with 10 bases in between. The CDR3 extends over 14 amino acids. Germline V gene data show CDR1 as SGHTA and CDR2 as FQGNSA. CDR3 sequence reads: CASSLEQGIYGYTF. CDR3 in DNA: TGTGCCAGCAGCTTAGAGCAGGGGATCTATGGCTACACCTTC.

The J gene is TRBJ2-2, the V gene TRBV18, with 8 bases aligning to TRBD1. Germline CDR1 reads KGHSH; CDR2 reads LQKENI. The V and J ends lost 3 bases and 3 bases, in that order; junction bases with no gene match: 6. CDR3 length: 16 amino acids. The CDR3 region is CASSPRQGSDTGELFF. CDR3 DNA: TGTGCCAGCTCACCGCGACAGGGGTCCGACACCGGGGAGCTGTTTTTT.

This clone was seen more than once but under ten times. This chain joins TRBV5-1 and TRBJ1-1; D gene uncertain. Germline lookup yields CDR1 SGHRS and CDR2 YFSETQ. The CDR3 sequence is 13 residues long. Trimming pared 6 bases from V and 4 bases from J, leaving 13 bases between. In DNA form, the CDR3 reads TGCGCCAGCACCCCATTAGAGGCCACTGAAGCTTTCTTT. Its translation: CASTPLEATEAFF.

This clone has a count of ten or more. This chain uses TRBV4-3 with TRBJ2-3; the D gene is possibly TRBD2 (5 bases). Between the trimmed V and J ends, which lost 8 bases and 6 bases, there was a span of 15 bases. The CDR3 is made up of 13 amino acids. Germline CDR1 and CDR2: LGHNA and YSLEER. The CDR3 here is CASGRPGSDTQYF. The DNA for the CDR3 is TGCGCCAGCGGGCGGCCGGGGAGCGATACGCAGTATTTT.

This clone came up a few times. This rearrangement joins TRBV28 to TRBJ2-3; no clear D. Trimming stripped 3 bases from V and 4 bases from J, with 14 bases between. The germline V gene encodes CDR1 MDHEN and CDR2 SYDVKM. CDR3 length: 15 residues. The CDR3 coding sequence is TGTGCCAGCAGTTTTAGTAAGCTCCCTGCAGATACGCAGTATTTT. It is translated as CASSFSKLPADTQYF.

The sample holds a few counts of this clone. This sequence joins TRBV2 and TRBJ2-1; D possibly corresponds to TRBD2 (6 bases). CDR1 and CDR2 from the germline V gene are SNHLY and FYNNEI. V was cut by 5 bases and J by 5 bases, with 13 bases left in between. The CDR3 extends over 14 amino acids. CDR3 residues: CASSRASDHNEQFF. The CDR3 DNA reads TGTGCCAGCAGTAGAGCTAGCGACCACAATGAGCAGTTCTTC. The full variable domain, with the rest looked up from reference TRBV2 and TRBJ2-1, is EPEVTQTPSHQVTQMGQEVILRCVPISNHLYFYWYRQILGQKVEFLVSFYNNEISEKSEIFDDQFSVERPDGSNFTLKIRSTKLEDSAMYFCASSRASDHNEQFFGPGTRLTVL.

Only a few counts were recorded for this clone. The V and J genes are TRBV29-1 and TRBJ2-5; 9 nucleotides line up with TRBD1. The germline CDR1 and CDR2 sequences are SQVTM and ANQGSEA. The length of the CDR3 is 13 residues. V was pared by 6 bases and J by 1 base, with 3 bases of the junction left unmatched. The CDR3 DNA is TGCAGCGTCAACAGGGGGCTCCAAGAGACCCAGTACTTC. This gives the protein CSVNRGLQETQYF.

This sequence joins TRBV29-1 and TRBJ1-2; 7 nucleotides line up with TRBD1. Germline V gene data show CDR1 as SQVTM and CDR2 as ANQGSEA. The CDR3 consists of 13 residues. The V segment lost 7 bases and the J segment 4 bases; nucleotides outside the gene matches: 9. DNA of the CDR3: TGCAGCGCTCGGGACAGCTTTCGCTATGGCTACACCTTC. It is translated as CSARDSFRYGYTF.

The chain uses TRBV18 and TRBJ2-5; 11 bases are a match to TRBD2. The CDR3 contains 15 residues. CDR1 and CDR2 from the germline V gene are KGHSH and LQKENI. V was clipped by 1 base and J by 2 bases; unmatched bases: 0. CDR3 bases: TGTGCCAGCTCACCACTAGCGGGAGGGCAAGAGACCCAGTACTTC. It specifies CASSPLAGGQETQYF.

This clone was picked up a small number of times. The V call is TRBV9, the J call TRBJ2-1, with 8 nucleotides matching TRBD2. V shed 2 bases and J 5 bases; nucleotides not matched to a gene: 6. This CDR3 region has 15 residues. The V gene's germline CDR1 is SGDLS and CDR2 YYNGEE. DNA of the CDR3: TGTGCCAGCAGCGTGTTGGCTAGCGGGCACAATGAGCAGTTCTTC. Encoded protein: CASSVLASGHNEQFF.

The CDR3 DNA reads as TGCGCCAGCAGCTCGTCGACTAGCGGGAGGGCGGTAGAGCAGTACTTC. This encodes CASSSSTSGRAVEQYF. The chain is built from TRBV5-1 and TRBJ2-7; 14 positions agree with TRBD2. From germline, CDR1 is SGHRS and CDR2 YFSETQ. Germline trimming cut 3 bases from V and 7 bases from J; bases unmatched to any gene: 9. The CDR3 has 16 residues.

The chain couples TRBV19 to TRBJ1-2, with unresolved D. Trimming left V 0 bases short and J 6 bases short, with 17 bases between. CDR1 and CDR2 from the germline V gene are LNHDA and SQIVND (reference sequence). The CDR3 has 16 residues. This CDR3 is CASSIDPDPGLDGYTF. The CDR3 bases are TGTGCCAGTAGTATAGATCCGGATCCCGGACTGGATGGCTACACCTTC. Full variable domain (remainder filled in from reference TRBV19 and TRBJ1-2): DGGITQSPKYLFRKEGQNVTLSCEQNLNHDAMYWYRQDPGQGLRLIYYSQIVNDFQKGDIAEGYSVSREKKESFPLTVTSAQKNPTAFYLCASSIDPDPGLDGYTFGSGTRLTVV.

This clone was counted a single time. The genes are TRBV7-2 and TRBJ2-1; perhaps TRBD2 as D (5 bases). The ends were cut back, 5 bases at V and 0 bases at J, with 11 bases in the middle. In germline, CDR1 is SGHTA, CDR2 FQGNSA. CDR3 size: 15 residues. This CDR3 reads CASSLQTSSYNEQFF. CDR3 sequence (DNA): TGTGCCAGCAGCCTTCAAACTAGCTCCTACAATGAGCAGTTCTTC.

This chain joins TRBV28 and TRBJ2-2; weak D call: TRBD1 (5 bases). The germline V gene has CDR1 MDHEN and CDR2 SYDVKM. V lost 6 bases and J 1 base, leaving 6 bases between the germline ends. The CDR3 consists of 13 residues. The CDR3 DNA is TGTGCCAGCAGGACAGTGAACACCGGGGAGCTGTTTTTT. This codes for CASRTVNTGELFF.

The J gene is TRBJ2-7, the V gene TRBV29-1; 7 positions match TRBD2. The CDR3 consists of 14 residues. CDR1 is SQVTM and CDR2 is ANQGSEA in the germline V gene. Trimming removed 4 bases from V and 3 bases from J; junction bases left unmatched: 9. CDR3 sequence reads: CSVGWAGAYYEQYF. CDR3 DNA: TGCAGCGTTGGGTGGGCGGGAGCCTACTACGAGCAGTACTTC.

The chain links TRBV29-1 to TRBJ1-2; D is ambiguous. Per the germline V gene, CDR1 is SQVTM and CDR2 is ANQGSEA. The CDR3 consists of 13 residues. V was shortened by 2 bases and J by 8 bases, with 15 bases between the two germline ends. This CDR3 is CSVETGLPGGYTF. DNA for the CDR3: TGCAGCGTTGAAACCGGCCTACCCGGGGGCTACACCTTC.

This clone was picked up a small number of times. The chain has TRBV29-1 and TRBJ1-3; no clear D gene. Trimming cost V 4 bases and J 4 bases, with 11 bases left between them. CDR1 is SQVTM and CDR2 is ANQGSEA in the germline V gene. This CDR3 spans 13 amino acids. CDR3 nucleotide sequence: TGCAGCGTTGTCGGGGTCCGCGGAAACACCATATATTTT. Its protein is CSVVGVRGNTIYF.

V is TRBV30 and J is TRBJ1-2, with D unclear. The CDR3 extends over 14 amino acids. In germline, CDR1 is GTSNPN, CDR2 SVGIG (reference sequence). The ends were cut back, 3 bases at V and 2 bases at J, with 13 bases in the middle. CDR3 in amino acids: CAWRRGRMNYGYTF. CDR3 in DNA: TGTGCCTGGAGACGAGGGAGGATGAACTATGGCTACACCTTC.

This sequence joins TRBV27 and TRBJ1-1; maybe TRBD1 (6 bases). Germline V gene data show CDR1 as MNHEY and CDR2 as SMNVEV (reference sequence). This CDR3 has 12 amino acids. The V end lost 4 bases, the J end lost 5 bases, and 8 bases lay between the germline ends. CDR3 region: CASSSQGTEAFF. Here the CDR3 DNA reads TGTGCCAGCAGTTCGCAGGGGACTGAAGCTTTCTTT.

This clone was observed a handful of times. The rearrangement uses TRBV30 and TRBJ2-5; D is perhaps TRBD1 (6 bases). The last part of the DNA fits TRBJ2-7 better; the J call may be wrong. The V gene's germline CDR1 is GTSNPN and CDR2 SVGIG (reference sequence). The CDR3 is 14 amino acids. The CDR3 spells CAWSKTTGAYEQYF. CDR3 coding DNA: TGTGCCTGGAGTAAAACGACAGGAGCCTACGAGCAGTACTTC.

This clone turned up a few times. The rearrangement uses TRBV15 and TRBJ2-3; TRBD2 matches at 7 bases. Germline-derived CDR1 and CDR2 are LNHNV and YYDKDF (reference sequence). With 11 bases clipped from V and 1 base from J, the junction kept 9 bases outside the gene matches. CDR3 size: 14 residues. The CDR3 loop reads CAARGGSRTDTQYF. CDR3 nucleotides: TGTGCCGCACGAGGCGGGAGTCGCACAGATACGCAGTATTTT. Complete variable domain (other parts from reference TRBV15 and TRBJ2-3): DAMVIQNPRYQVTQFGKPVTLSCSQTLNHNVMYWYQQKSSQAPKLLFHYYDKDFNNEADTPDNFQSRRPNTSFCFLDIRSPGLGDTAMYLCAARGGSRTDTQYFGPGTRLTVL.

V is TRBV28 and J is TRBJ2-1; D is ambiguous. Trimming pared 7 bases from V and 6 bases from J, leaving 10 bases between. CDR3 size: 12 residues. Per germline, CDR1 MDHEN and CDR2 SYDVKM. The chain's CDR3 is CASTPQFNEQFF. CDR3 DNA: TGTGCCAGCACCCCCCAATTCAATGAGCAGTTCTTC.

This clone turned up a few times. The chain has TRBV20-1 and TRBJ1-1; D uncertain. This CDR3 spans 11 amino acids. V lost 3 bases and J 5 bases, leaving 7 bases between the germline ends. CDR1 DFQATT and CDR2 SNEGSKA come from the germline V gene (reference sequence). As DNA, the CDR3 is TGCAGTGCTAGGGAACAGACTGAAGCTTTCTTT. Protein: CSAREQTEAFF.

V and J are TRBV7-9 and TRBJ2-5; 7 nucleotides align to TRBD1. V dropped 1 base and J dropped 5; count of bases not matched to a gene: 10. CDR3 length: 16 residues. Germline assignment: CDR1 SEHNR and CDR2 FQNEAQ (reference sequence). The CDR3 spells CASSLDRQGSGETQYF. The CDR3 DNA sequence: TGTGCCAGCAGCTTAGACCGACAGGGTTCGGGCGAGACCCAGTACTTC.

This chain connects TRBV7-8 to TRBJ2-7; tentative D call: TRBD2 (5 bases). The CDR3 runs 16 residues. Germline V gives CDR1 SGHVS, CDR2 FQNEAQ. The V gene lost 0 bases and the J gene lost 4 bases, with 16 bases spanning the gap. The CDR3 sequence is CASSLAPEGVGYEQYF. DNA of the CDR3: TGTGCCAGCAGCTTAGCGCCAGAGGGAGTGGGGTACGAGCAGTACTTC.

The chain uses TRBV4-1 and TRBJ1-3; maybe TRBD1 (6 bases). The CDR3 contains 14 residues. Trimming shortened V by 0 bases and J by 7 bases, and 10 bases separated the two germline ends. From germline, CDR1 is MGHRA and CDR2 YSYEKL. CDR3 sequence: CASSQDTGQNTIYF. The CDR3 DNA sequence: TGCGCCAGCAGCCAAGACACAGGGCAGAACACCATATATTTT.

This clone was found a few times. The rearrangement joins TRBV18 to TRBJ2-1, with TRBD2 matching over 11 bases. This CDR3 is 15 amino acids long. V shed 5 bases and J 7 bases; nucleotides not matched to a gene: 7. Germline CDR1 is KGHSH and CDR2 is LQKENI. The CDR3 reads CASSSGTSGRNEQFF. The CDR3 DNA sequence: TGTGCCAGCTCATCGGGGACTAGCGGCCGTAATGAGCAGTTCTTC.